The source of this T cell receptor beta chain is a study of blood T cell repertoires in COVID-19. Data came from immunoSEQ multiplex PCR; TCRdb stores just in-frame clones and leaves some out. This table has over 150,000 clones, approximately 82% appearing once. Per germline, CDR1 SGHNT and CDR2 YYREEE (reference sequence). The CDR3 extends over 14 amino acids. The J segment lost 2 bases and the V segment lost 3 bases, leaving 4 bases of the junction unmatched. The chain is built from TRBV5-4 and TRBJ2-5; 7 nucleotides agree with TRBD1. Source material: peripheral blood. This TCR derives from a human donor in a cohort sampled during active COVID-19. DNA of the CDR3: TGTGCCAGCAGCTCGGGACAGTTTCAAGAGACCCAGTACTTC. Translation gives CASSSGQFQETQYF.